A selection of T cell receptor beta chains follows, all from one sample in a study of cytomegalovirus exposure and HLA in healthy donors. Sequenced by immunoSEQ multiplex PCR; TCRdb stores in-frame clones only, minus some. The sample yields about 190,000 clones, 75% to 85% seen once. The sample consisted of PBMCs. The receptors were gathered from a woman between 18 and 29 years old in good health and CMV-seronegative. CDR3s include the opening cysteine and the closing phenylalanine or tryptophan. Fields, in order: J gene, clone size, V gene, D gene, CDR3 protein, CDR3 DNA. A D gene is named only where the DNA matches it firmly. Rows give clone size only sometimes, using once, few, many, or a class for an expanded clone.

TRBJ2-7 NA TRBV6-5 NA CASSYSIGGEAYEQYF TGTGCCAGCAGTTACTCGATCGGAGGGGAGGCCTACGAGCAGTACTTC
TRBJ2-1 NA TRBV7-4 NA CASSSAGKDWNEQFF TGTGCCAGTAGTAGTGCGGGGAAGGATTGGAATGAGCAGTTCTTC
TRBJ2-5 NA TRBV7-9 TRBD2 CASSFGSGSGETQYF TGTGCCAGCAGCTTCGGTAGCGGGAGTGGGGAGACCCAGTACTTC
TRBJ1-2 NA TRBV29-1 TRBD1 CSAMGQYEAAYTF TGCAGCGCAATGGGACAGTATGAAGCAGCCTACACCTTC
TRBJ1-1 few TRBV29-1 NA CSVVVEGTEAFF TGCAGCGTTGTTGTGGAGGGCACTGAAGCTTTCTTT
TRBJ1-1 few TRBV4-1 TRBD1 CASSLGQVGTEAFF TGCGCCAGCAGCCTGGGACAGGTAGGCACTGAAGCTTTCTTT
TRBJ2-5 NA TRBV20-1 NA CSASLAETQYF TGCAGTGCTAGTCTCGCGGAGACCCAGTACTTC
TRBJ2-2 once TRBV25-1 NA CASSIRRDTGELFF TGTGCCAGCAGTATCCGTCGGGACACCGGGGAGCTGTTTTTT
TRBJ2-3 NA TRBV4-2 NA CASSQESPDTQYF TGTGCCAGCAGCCAAGAGAGCCCAGATACGCAGTATTTT
TRBJ1-4 NA TRBV10-1 NA CASSTAKEGEKLFF TGCGCCAGCAGCACAGCCAAAGAGGGTGAAAAACTGTTTTTT
TRBJ2-1 NA TRBV7-6 NA CASSPAAGSYNEQFF TGTGCCAGCAGCCCTGCCGCGGGTTCCTACAATGAGCAGTTCTTC
TRBJ2-5 once TRBV2 TRBD1 CASSVLGQQETQYF TGTGCCAGCAGTGTATTGGGACAGCAAGAGACCCAGTACTTC
TRBJ1-4 NA TRBV6-6 NA CASSYSPNEKLFF TGTGCCAGCAGTTACTCCCCGAATGAAAAACTGTTTTTT
TRBJ1-1 NA TRBV5-1 TRBD1 CASSKDRDFGDTEAFF TGCGCCAGCAGCAAAGACAGGGATTTTGGAGACACTGAAGCTTTCTTT
TRBJ2-3 NA TRBV18 NA CASSTITDTQYF TGTGCCAGCTCAACAATCACAGATACGCAGTATTTT